This T cell receptor beta chain was identified in a study of blood T cell repertoires in COVID-19. As for the study in general: Samples of COVID-19 (acute and convalescent) were obtained from the United States, Italy and Spain. Nucleic acid was either cDNA or gDNA, and it came from T cells, B-cell-depleted T cells, or PBMCs.

The CDR3 is 16 amino acids. V was clipped by 5 bases and J by 0 bases; unmatched bases: 7. Germline V gene data show CDR1 as MDHEN and CDR2 as SYDVKM. As originally analysed: Counts of nucleated cells, estimated from reference gene primer amplification, were obtained. Sequencing used immunoSEQ multiplex PCR; TCRdb keeps in-frame clones, though not all of them. V, J and clone size derive from that table, while D and trimming were established from the DNA sequence. The profile shows about 110,000 clones, around 81% of them singletons. This clonotype was obtained from a human donor in a cohort sampled during active or convalescent COVID-19. The rearrangement links TRBV28 to TRBJ1-3; 7 bases fit TRBD1. Input material: peripheral blood. The CDR3 bases are TGTGCCAGCAGTCTATTACAGGGGCACTCTGGAAACACCATATATTTT. Translation gives CASSLLQGHSGNTIYF. Combining the CDR3 with reference TRBV28 and TRBJ1-3 gives the whole variable domain DVKVTQSSRYLVKRTGEKVFLECVQDMDHENMFWYRQDPGLGLRLIYFSYDVKMKEKGDIPEGYSVSREKKERFSLILESASTNQTSMYLCASSLLQGHSGNTIYFGEGSWLTVV.